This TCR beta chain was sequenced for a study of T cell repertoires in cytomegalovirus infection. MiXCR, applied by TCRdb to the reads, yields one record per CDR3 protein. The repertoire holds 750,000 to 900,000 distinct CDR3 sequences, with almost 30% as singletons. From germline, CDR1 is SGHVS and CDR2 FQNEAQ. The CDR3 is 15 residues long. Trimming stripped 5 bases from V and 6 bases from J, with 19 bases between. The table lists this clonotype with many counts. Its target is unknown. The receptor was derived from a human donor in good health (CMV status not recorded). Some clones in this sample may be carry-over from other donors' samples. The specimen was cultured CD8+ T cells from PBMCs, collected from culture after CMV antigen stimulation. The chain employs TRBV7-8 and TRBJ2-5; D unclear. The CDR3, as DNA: TGTGCCAGCAGCGCCCGTGGTTTGGGGTTCCAGACCCAGTACTTC. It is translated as CASSARGLGFQTQYF.